This TCR beta chain was obtained from a study of PD-1 blockade in classical Hodgkin lymphoma. All trial patients relapsed after autologous stem cell transplantation. Starting with thawed PBMCs, CD4+ T cells were purified by magnetic negative selection. This clone was counted only a few times. Its target is unknown. Data came from immunoSEQ multiplex PCR; TCRdb stores just in-frame clones and leaves some out. Of about 27,000 clones listed, about 74% are singletons. Study-level points and caveats: It was CD4+ TCR diversity, not CD8+, that rose significantly by C4D1.

The CDR3 totals 14 residues. In germline, CDR1 is GTSNPN, CDR2 SVGIG (reference sequence). The V and J ends lost 0 bases and 5 bases, in that order; junction bases with no gene match: 4. The V gene is TRBV30, the J gene TRBJ1-5; TRBD1 matches 7 bases. This sample comprised CD4+ T cells from blood, obtained at baseline. The clonotype comes from a human donor with classical Hodgkin lymphoma. The CDR3 DNA is TGTGCCTGGAGTGTACAACAGGGGCATCAGCCCCAGCATTTT. It yields the protein CAWSVQQGHQPQHF.